This TCR beta chain was retrieved from a study of radiation and T cells in renal cell carcinoma. Per germline, CDR1 SGHRS and CDR2 YFSETQ. Trimming removed 0 bases from V and 2 bases from J, with 6 bases in between. This CDR3 is built from 13 residues. TCRdb's table, derived via immunoSEQ multiplex PCR, lists solely in-frame clones and lacks some. The sample has fewer than 200,000 clones, about 88% seen once. A note on this clone: Its target is unknown.

Study results and limitations: No pretreatment tumor biopsies were available for baseline clonotypes.

Time point given: blood 4 weeks post-SBRT, at nephrectomy. Treatment: 15 Gy SBRT to primary tumor, nephrectomy 4 weeks later. Nephrectomy followed 15 Gy stereotactic body radiation by 4 weeks. The specimen was blood, collected from a patient whose treatment included radiotherapy and nephrectomy. The chain joins TRBV5-1 to TRBJ2-7, with D possibly TRBD1 on 5 matching bases. This TCR was recovered from a woman aged 45 to 65 with renal cell carcinoma. The CDR3 protein is CASSLATAYEQYF. CDR3 DNA sequence: TGCGCCAGCAGCTTGGCGACAGCCTACGAGCAGTACTTC.